These 14 T cell receptor beta chains came from one sample sequenced in a study of blood T cell repertoires in COVID-19. Assay used: immunoSEQ multiplex PCR; TCRdb lists only in-frame clones, some missing. The data hold 50,000 to 65,000 clones, with approximately 92% observed a single time. Sequencing was performed on peripheral blood. The origin of the receptors is a man in his sixties with active COVID-19.

This chain joins TRBV14 and TRBJ2-1; no definite D call. Trimming left V 2 bases short and J 6 bases short, with 2 bases between. The CDR3 extends over 11 amino acids. CDR1 is SGHDN and CDR2 is FVKESK in the germline V gene. CDR3 amino acids: CASSQLNEQFF. The CDR3 DNA reads as TGTGCCAGCAGCCAACTCAATGAGCAGTTCTTC.

V is TRBV2 and J is TRBJ2-3, with 8 bases that match TRBD2. Per the germline V gene, CDR1 is SNHLY and CDR2 is FYNNEI. The CDR3 sequence is 17 residues long. V dropped 4 bases and J dropped 1; count of bases not matched to a gene: 10. The CDR3 reads CASSGPGRAWGTDTQYF. CDR3 DNA sequence: TGTGCCAGCAGTGGCCCCGGGAGGGCCTGGGGCACAGATACGCAGTATTTT.

The rearrangement links TRBV4-1 to TRBJ2-1; 7 bases agree with TRBD2. Germline loops: CDR1 MGHRA, CDR2 YSYEKL. The CDR3 has 13 amino acids. Trimming at V came to 6 bases and at J to 5 bases, leaving 4 bases not matched to a gene. As DNA, the CDR3 is TGCGCCAGCAGACTAGCGCTGAACAATGAGCAGTTCTTC. It is translated as CASRLALNNEQFF.

This chain links TRBV3-1 (or the pseudogene TRBV3-2) with TRBJ1-1; TRBD1 is a possible D gene (6 bases). In germline, CDR1 is LGHDT, CDR2 YNNKEL (reference sequence). The CDR3 spans 15 residues. Trimming removed 1 base at V and 4 bases at J, with 13 bases between. CDR3 amino acids: CASSQAYRAGTEAFF. The DNA of the CDR3 is TGTGCCAGCAGCCAAGCTTACAGGGCCGGCACTGAAGCTTTCTTT.

CDR3 protein: CASNHGTAYEQYF. CDR3 coding DNA: TGTGCCAGCAACCACGGGACAGCTTACGAGCAGTACTTC. The chain joins TRBV6-5 to TRBJ2-7, with 7 bases aligning to TRBD1. CDR3 size: 13 residues. V shed 7 bases and J 4 bases; nucleotides not matched to a gene: 7. The germline V gene encodes CDR1 MNHEY and CDR2 SVGAGI.

The chain joins TRBV27 to TRBJ2-3, with 10 bases identical to TRBD2. The CDR3 extends over 18 amino acids. CDR1 is MNHEY, CDR2 SMNVEV, per germline (reference sequence). V lost 6 bases, J lost 3 bases, and 15 bases stayed unmatched. CDR3 nucleotide sequence: TGTGCCAGCAGGAAACTAGCGGGGTCCGACCCGAGAACAGATACGCAGTATTTT. Amino acid sequence: CASRKLAGSDPRTDTQYF.

The rearrangement links TRBV27 to TRBJ1-5; D gene uncertain. CDR3 length: 16 residues. Deletions cut 2 bases from V and 1 base from J, with 12 bases between. Germline values: CDR1 MNHEY, CDR2 SMNVEV (reference sequence). CDR3 region: CASSLTGFASNQPQHF. CDR3 DNA: TGTGCCAGCAGTTTAACGGGGTTTGCGAGCAATCAGCCCCAGCATTTT.

This clone has just one count. V is TRBV7-2 and J is TRBJ2-5; D is possibly TRBD1 (6 bases). The germline V gene has CDR1 SGHTA and CDR2 FQGNSA. This CDR3 spans 14 amino acids. Trimming shortened V by 5 bases and J by 5 bases, and 15 bases separated the two germline ends. CDR3 DNA: TGTGCCAGCAGCCTTGACAGGTCTGCGGAGACCCAGTACTTC. Protein product: CASSLDRSAETQYF.

V usage is TRBV19 and J usage is TRBJ2-2, with D perhaps matching TRBD2 (6 bases). The CDR3 is made up of 14 amino acids. Germline V gives CDR1 LNHDA, CDR2 SQIVND (reference sequence). V was shortened by 6 bases and J by 5 bases, with 13 bases between the two germline ends. The CDR3 DNA reads TGTGCCAGTAGCCGGGAGAGGGGTACCGGGGAGCTGTTTTTT. Its protein product is CASSRERGTGELFF.

The CDR3 DNA reads as TGTGCCAGCTCCCCCACTAGCACCACTTACGAGCAGTACTTC. The encoded protein is CASSPTSTTYEQYF. V is TRBV18 and J is TRBJ2-7, with D maybe TRBD2 (6 bases). The CDR3 consists of 14 residues. Trimming stripped 6 bases from V and 4 bases from J, with 16 bases between. Germline V gene data show CDR1 as KGHSH and CDR2 as LQKENI.

The gene calls are TRBV10-3 and TRBJ2-3, with 12 bases fitting TRBD1. Germline V gene sequence: CDR1 ENHRY, CDR2 SYGVKD. With V trimmed by 6 bases and J by 0 bases, 7 bases remained unmatched. The CDR3 has 17 amino acids. For the CDR3, the DNA is TGTGCCATCAGAGGGGACAGGGGGCGAACTAGCACAGATACGCAGTATTTT. The encoded protein is CAIRGDRGRTSTDTQYF.

A single count supports this clone. V and J are TRBV19 and TRBJ2-2; 10 positions match TRBD1. CDR3 size: 16 residues. Germline-derived CDR1 and CDR2 are LNHDA and SQIVND (reference sequence). V gave up 6 bases and J gave up 3 bases; unmatched junction bases: 7. The CDR3 loop reads CASRGDRGPYTGELFF. The CDR3 DNA sequence: TGTGCCAGTAGGGGGGACAGGGGTCCTTACACCGGGGAGCTGTTTTTT.

The chain couples TRBV6-1 to TRBJ2-7; TRBD1 agrees at 9 bases. The V and J ends lost 2 bases and 4 bases, in that order; junction bases with no gene match: 6. Germline CDR1 MNHNS, CDR2 SASEGT. The CDR3 is 15 residues long. The CDR3 is CASSEQGQGLYEQYF. DNA of the CDR3: TGTGCCAGCAGTGAACAGGGACAGGGCCTTTACGAGCAGTACTTC.

J is TRBJ2-1 and V is TRBV2; 8 bases are shared with TRBD2. In germline, CDR1 is SNHLY, CDR2 FYNNEI. The ends lost 3 bases at V and 0 bases at J; junction bases unmatched: 4. This CDR3 has 16 amino acids. CDR3 in amino acids: CASSEHSGTSYNEQFF. CDR3 in DNA: TGTGCCAGCAGTGAGCATAGCGGGACCTCCTACAATGAGCAGTTCTTC.